This record concerns one TCR beta chain sequence. This specimen belongs to a study of shared clonotypes between healthy human individuals. Trimming stripped 3 bases from V and 3 bases from J, with 9 bases between. The length of the CDR3 is 14 residues. The germline CDR1 and CDR2 sequences are KGHSH and LQKENI. Measured with immunoSEQ multiplex PCR; TCRdb has only the in-frame clones, and not every one. Among more than 2,000,000 clones listed, roughly 93% were seen once. This sequence was found in a young man in good health. Some clones in this sample may be carry-over from other donors' samples. Sequenced material: naive CD4+ T cells from PBMCs. This sample's subset: CD45RA+ positively selected. The chain carries TRBV18 and TRBJ1-5, with D unresolved. In nucleotides, the CDR3 is TGTGCCAGCTCACCGGGCGGAAACAATCAGCCCCAGCATTTT. Its protein is CASSPGGNNQPQHF. Full variable domain (outside the CDR3, taken from reference TRBV18 and TRBJ1-5): NAGVMQNPRHLVRRRGQEARLRCSPMKGHSHVYWYRQLPEEGLKFMVYLQKENIIDESGMPKERFSAEFPKEGPSILRIQQVVRGDSAAYFCASSPGGNNQPQHFGDGTRLSIL.